A selection of T cell receptor beta chains follows, all from one sample in a study of T cell responses to AZD1222 COVID-19 vaccine. The assay was immunoSEQ multiplex PCR, and TCRdb's table has in-frame clones only and misses some. The data show 150,000 to 200,000 clones, with around 89% seen just once and around 26% held by the top ten. Here the sequenced sample was peripheral blood, taken 28 days after the second AZD1222 dose. Receptor source: an adult who received the AZD1222 COVID-19 vaccine. CDR3s include the opening cysteine and the closing phenylalanine or tryptophan. The D gene is left open where the match is weak. Rows give clone size only sometimes, using once, few, many, or a class for an expanded clone.

V: TRBV30
length: 14
J: TRBJ1-2
D: NA
size: NA
DNA: TGTGCCTGGAGTGTAAGGGACGGACGTTATGGCTACACCTTC
CDR3: CAWSVRDGRYGYTF

V: TRBV5-8
length: 17
J: TRBJ2-2
D: NA
size: NA
DNA: TGTGCCAGCAGCTCTGGGGTAGGGCAGGTTTACACCGGGGAGCTGTTTTTT
CDR3: CASSSGVGQVYTGELFF

V: TRBV5-1
length: 14
J: TRBJ2-7
D: TRBD2
size: NA
DNA: TGCGCCAGCAACAGCGGGAGGAGCTCCTACGAGCAGTACTTC
CDR3: CASNSGRSSYEQYF

V: TRBV27
length: 15
J: TRBJ1-3
D: NA
size: NA
DNA: TGTGCCAGCAGTGCCCAGGGGTCCTCTGGAAACACCATATATTTT
CDR3: CASSAQGSSGNTIYF

V: TRBV12-3/TRBV12-4
length: 13
J: TRBJ1-5
D: NA
size: NA
DNA: TGTGCCAGCAGTTTACAGGGAGATCAGCCCCAGCATTTT
CDR3: CASSLQGDQPQHF

V: TRBV9
length: 16
J: TRBJ2-5
D: TRBD2
size: NA
DNA: TGTGCCAGCAGCGTGGGACTAGCGGGAGTCGGGGAGACCCAGTACTTC
CDR3: CASSVGLAGVGETQYF

V: TRBV29-1
length: 14
J: TRBJ1-1
D: NA
size: few
DNA: TGCAGCGTTGAGAGTAGGGTGGGGGGTACTGAAGCTTTCTTT
CDR3: CSVESRVGGTEAFF

V: TRBV10-3
length: 13
J: TRBJ2-1
D: NA
size: NA
DNA: TGTGCCAGCTCCAACGCGGGGGCGAATGAGCAGTTCTTC
CDR3: CASSNAGANEQFF

V: TRBV28
length: 13
J: TRBJ2-3
D: NA
size: NA
DNA: TGTGCCAGCACTTTAGAGACATCAACGACGCAGTATTTT
CDR3: CASTLETSTTQYF

V: TRBV2
length: 13
J: TRBJ2-7
D: NA
size: NA
DNA: TGTGCCAGCAGTGCATTGACCATCTACGAGCAGTACTTC
CDR3: CASSALTIYEQYF

V: TRBV7-2
length: 13
J: TRBJ2-7
D: NA
size: NA
DNA: TGTGCCAGCAGCTCTCGGACGGATTACGAGCAGTACTTC
CDR3: CASSSRTDYEQYF

V: TRBV30
length: 14
J: TRBJ1-5
D: TRBD1
size: NA
DNA: TGTGCCTGGAGCCCCGGACAGGGCAATCAGCCCCAGCATTTT
CDR3: CAWSPGQGNQPQHF

V: TRBV18
length: 13
J: TRBJ2-3
D: NA
size: NA
DNA: TGTGCCAGCTCACCCCTGGGAAGAGATACGCAGTATTTT
CDR3: CASSPLGRDTQYF

V: TRBV9
length: 13
J: TRBJ2-7
D: NA
size: NA
DNA: TGTGCCAGCAGCGTAGGGTCCTTGGGCGAGCAGTACTTC
CDR3: CASSVGSLGEQYF

V: TRBV28
length: 17
J: TRBJ1-5
D: TRBD1
size: NA
DNA: TGTGCCAGCAGTCGACAGGGGGGGACTTATAGCAATCAGCCCCAGCATTTT
CDR3: CASSRQGGTYSNQPQHF

V: TRBV7-3
length: 13
J: TRBJ2-1
D: TRBD1
size: NA
DNA: TGTGCCAGCAGCAGGGGGCCTAACAATGAGCAGTTCTTC
CDR3: CASSRGPNNEQFF

V: TRBV7-9
length: 12
J: TRBJ2-7
D: NA
size: NA
DNA: TGTGCCAGCAGCAAATTCCCGGGGGAGCAGTACTTC
CDR3: CASSKFPGEQYF